This T cell receptor beta chain comes out of a study of blood T cell repertoires in COVID-19. Study information: Spain, Italy and the United States supplied samples that represented acute and convalescent COVID-19.

Participant age was roughly 18 to 90 years, and participants resided in fewer than 30 US areas. Self-reported history from a screening survey and questionnaire set each donor's cohort. V was clipped by 5 bases and J by 5 bases, with 15 bases between them. Germline CDR1 reads MNHEY; CDR2 reads SMNVEV (reference sequence). The CDR3 is 14 amino acids. Data came from immunoSEQ multiplex PCR; TCRdb stores just in-frame clones and leaves some out. The sample has about 210,000 clones, about four fifths seen once. Specimen: PBMCs or T cells enriched from blood (not recorded which). The receptor comes from a woman aged 45-65 years with acute COVID-19. The genes are TRBV27 and TRBJ1-1; D ambiguous. CDR3 sequence (DNA): TGTGCCAGCAGTCCCTCGGAGGGATATACTGAAGCTTTCTTT. Encoded protein: CASSPSEGYTEAFF.